This T cell receptor (beta chain) came from a study of shared clonotypes between healthy human individuals (TCRdb year 2020). Turning to the overall study: The cohort comprised a couple of women and a few men aged 18 to 49 years. To increase sequencing depth and limit assay-specific biases, different laboratories used diverse techniques to prepare libraries and sequence TCR repertoires. The study deeply sequenced blood TCR repertoires of about five healthy adults to estimate repertoire size and the extent of clonotype sharing between individuals. Per donor, leukapheresis produced somewhere between about 0.94 and 9 billion PBMCs. Per donor, three plates each were used for CD4 naive and CD4 memory, two for CD8 naive, and one for CD8 memory. Broader findings and caveats from the paper: Sharing across several donors was observed for approximately 5% of naive CD4, around 3.5% of naive CD8, about 2.3% of memory CD4, and roughly 0.4% of memory CD8 clonotypes. Larger estimated clonotype richness was generally found for naive subsets than for memory subsets. Compared with non-shared clonotypes, the clonotypes found in all four sorted-subset donors had higher generation probabilities. The small number of donors limited the genetic and exposure-history diversity represented. Sampling was restricted to blood, and TCR repertoires in tissue are likely to differ from TCR repertoires in blood. Pairwise subsampling indicated that sequencing depth was expected to affect the degree of clonotype sharing among donors. Even with the large sequencing depth, rarefaction of the sorted-subset datasets indicated that sequencing was incomplete.

Comment on this clone: Its antigen is unknown. Base qualities are not recorded, but no much larger clone differs from it by a single base.

TCR CDR3 regions were amplified from genomic DNA by multiplex PCR using the deep immunoSEQ assay. Genomic DNA extracted from each cell subset was distributed evenly over all wells of several immunoSEQ 96-well plates, and each plate served as one replicate. For sorted subsets, 200 ng of genomic DNA, equivalent to around 29,000 T cell genomes, went into each replicate PCR. The purified libraries were quantified using a Qubit 3.0 fluorometer, sized with a Bioanalyzer 2100, and then quantified again using the KAPA Library Quantification kit. A separate single-read 150-cycle Illumina NextSeq 550 flow cell was used to sequence each immunoSEQ 96-well plate. The paper's data handling went like this. Because the immunoSEQ output held only junctional sequences and lacked quality scores, the filtering could not match the filtering applied to full-length reads. Sequences were annotated with PyIR, a Python wrapper for IgBLAST v1.9, and V/J genes and CDR3 were assigned using IMGT germline references. Any read was removed if the V/J assignment was weak (E-value above 1e-6), the CDR3 was missing, or the read contained stop codons, out-of-frame junctions, or ambiguous translated residues. V3J clonotypes were defined as sequences sharing the same inferred V gene, J gene, and CDR3 amino acid sequence. Percentage overlap between repertoires was calculated by dividing the number of shared unique clonotypes by the size of the smaller repertoire. Richness of each repertoire was evaluated using RTK rarefaction, the Chao1 estimator, and Recon v2.1 estimates of unobserved clonotypes. Generation probabilities for all TCRbeta clonotypes obtained by the gDNA method from a few donors were computed using OLGA. TCRdb took this table from immuneACCESS and kept in-frame rearrangements with V and J called. Such tables lack part of the clones; where checked against another copy, unresolved V genes explain under half of the gap, and the rest is unexplained. The V and J calls and clone size were taken over from that table, and D and trimming were inferred from the DNA. Across this sample there are about 610,000 clones, with roughly 97% seen only once. About 0.057% of the sample is taken by the ten largest.

Healthy HIV-negative adults with no recently reported acute infections or vaccinations were included as donors. All donors were Caucasian adults living in Nashville, Tennessee, USA. CD4+ T cells were enriched by magnetic negative selection; naive cells were then positively selected on CD45RA, and the negative fraction formed the memory subset. Blood was obtained by leukapheresis, after which PBMCs were separated by Ficoll-Histopaque density gradient centrifugation and cryopreserved in liquid nitrogen vapor phase. Analytical flow cytometry was used to check the purity and quantity of each magnetically sorted T cell population. Each sorted fraction had its genomic DNA isolated and then quantified by UV absorbance on a Nanodrop 2000c. The junction carries 18 bases between V and J, which are trimmed by 4 bases and 5 bases respectively. Via the germline V gene, CDR1 is MDHEN and CDR2 SYDVKM. The CDR3, from cysteine to phenylalanine, totals 15 residues. CDR3 DNA only is kept here, 45 bases in frame from base 1.

This receptor was taken from a woman aged 25 to 45 in good health. Recombination connected TRBV28 to TRBJ2-7, with the identity of the D gene unclear. Sequenced material: naive CD4+ T cells sorted from blood. The sample's cell subset or site label is to be understood as: CD45RA+ positively selected. The CDR3 protein sequence reads: CASSSSSQVPHEQYF. The DNA is as follows: TGTGCCAGCAGTTCCTCGAGCCAGGTCCCCCACGAGCAGTACTTC.